This TCR beta chain stems from a study of blood T cell repertoires in COVID-19. Study as a whole: There were acute and convalescent COVID-19 samples, and they came from the United States, Italy and Spain. The cDNA or gDNA used as material had been derived from T cells, B-cell-depleted T cells, or PBMCs.

The authors' processing: The authors estimated nucleated cell counts from reference gene primer amplification. Sequenced by immunoSEQ multiplex PCR; TCRdb stores in-frame clones only, minus some. D and trimming come from the DNA, and the V and J calls and clone size come from that table. The table shows approximately 99,000 clones, with 65% to 85% occurring only once. V gave up 5 bases and J gave up 1 base; unmatched junction bases: 5. CDR3 length equals 14 residues. Germline CDR1 is SEHNR and CDR2 is FQNEAQ (reference sequence). Sequenced material: peripheral blood. The receptor was isolated from a man aged 65 to 85 with active or convalescent COVID-19. This chain connects TRBV7-9 to TRBJ2-7; 7 positions match TRBD1. CDR3 in DNA: TGTGCCAGCAGCCTGACAGGGACATCCTACGAGCAGTACTTC. It yields the protein CASSLTGTSYEQYF.